This T cell receptor beta chain was captured in a study of cytomegalovirus exposure and HLA in healthy donors. 13 Jbeta primers and 60 Vbeta primers were used for the PCR. Repertoires were generated with immunoSEQ multiplex PCR, while TCRdb's copy carries only in-frame clones and drops some. Seen here are 95,000 to 150,000 clones, around 77% observed once, and the top ten hold around 5.5%. General study points: In an earlier analysis, most TCR beta V segments were productive about 87% or about 30% of the time. High sensitivity and specificity were reportedly achieved when the classifier diagnosed cytomegalovirus status.

A note on this clone: Its antigen remains unidentified.

The CDR3 consists of 15 residues. The J segment lost 1 base and the V segment lost 3 bases, leaving 2 bases of the junction unmatched. CDR1 is MNHNS and CDR2 is SASEGT in the germline V gene. J is TRBJ1-5 and V is TRBV6-1; 8 nucleotides match TRBD1. Sample: PBMCs. The sequence was collected from a man younger than 35 in good health and CMV-seropositive. The CDR3 protein is CASSETGVSNQPQHF. Written as DNA, the CDR3 is TGTGCCAGCAGTGAGACAGGGGTCAGCAATCAGCCCCAGCATTTT.